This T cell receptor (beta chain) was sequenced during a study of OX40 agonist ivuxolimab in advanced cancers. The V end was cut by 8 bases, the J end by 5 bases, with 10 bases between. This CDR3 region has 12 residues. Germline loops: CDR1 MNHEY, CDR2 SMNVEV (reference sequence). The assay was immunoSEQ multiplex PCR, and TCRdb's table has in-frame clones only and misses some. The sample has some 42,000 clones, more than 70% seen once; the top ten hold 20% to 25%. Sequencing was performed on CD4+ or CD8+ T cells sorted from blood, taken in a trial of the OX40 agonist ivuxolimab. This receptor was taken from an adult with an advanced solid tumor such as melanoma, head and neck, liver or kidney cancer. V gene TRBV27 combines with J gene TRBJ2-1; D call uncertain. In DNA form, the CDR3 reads TGTGCCAGCGCCCCCCTGGACAATGAGCAGTTCTTC. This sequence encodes CASAPLDNEQFF.